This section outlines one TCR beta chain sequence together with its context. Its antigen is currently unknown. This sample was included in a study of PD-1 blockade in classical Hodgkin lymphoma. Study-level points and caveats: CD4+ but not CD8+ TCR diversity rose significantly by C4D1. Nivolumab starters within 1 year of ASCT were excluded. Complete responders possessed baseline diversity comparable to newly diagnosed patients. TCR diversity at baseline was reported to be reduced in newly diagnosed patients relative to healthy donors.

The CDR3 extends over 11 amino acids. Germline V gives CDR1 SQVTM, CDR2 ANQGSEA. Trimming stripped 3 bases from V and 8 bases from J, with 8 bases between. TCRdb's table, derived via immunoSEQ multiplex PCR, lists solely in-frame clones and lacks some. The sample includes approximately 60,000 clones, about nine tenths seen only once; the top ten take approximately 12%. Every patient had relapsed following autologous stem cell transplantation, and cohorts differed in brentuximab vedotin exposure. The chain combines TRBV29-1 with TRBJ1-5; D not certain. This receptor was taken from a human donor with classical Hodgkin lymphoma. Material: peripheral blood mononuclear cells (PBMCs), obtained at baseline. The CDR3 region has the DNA TGCAGCGTTGAGAGGGTTGAGCCCCAGCATTTT. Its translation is CSVERVEPQHF.